The 16 T cell receptor beta chains in this list originate from one sample, sequenced in a study of T cell responses to AZD1222 COVID-19 vaccine. Assay: immunoSEQ multiplex PCR; the TCRdb copy retains only in-frame clones and omits some. This sample yields 110,000 to 150,000 clones, of which more than 85% are seen a single time; 7.5% to 9.5% belongs to the top ten. The source was peripheral blood, collected on day 0 of AZD1222 vaccination. The source of these receptors is an adult in good health.

CDR3 in DNA: TGCGCCAGCCTACACTCTCCGGCAGGGTTCCCTAACTATGGCTACACCTTC. This codes for CASLHSPAGFPNYGYTF. The rearrangement links TRBV23-1 to TRBJ1-2; TRBD1 is a possible D gene (5 bases). TRBV23-1 is known as an ORF, though its function is uncertain. This CDR3 contains 17 residues. Between the trimmed V and J ends, which lost 8 bases and 0 bases, there was a span of 22 bases.

This chain uses TRBV2 with TRBJ2-1; D remains unclear. Between the trimmed V and J ends, which lost 1 base and 0 bases, there was a span of 13 bases. The CDR3 covers 17 residues. In germline, CDR1 is SNHLY, CDR2 FYNNEI. As DNA, the CDR3 is TGTGCCAGCAGTGAAGAAGAGACCAGGAGCTCCTACAATGAGCAGTTCTTC. It is translated as CASSEEETRSSYNEQFF.

The chain employs TRBV28 and TRBJ1-1; the D gene is possibly TRBD1 (5 bases). Trimming left V 4 bases short and J 7 bases short, with 10 bases between. From germline, CDR1 is MDHEN and CDR2 SYDVKM. There are 12 residues in the CDR3. The chain's CDR3 is CASSYQRGEAFF. The CDR3 DNA reads as TGTGCCAGCAGTTACCAAAGGGGTGAAGCTTTCTTT.

J is TRBJ1-1 and V is TRBV2; 7 bases are shared with TRBD1. This CDR3 spans 14 amino acids. The germline CDR1 and CDR2 sequences are SNHLY and FYNNEI. The junction had 10 bases not matched to a gene; V was cut back by 6 bases and J by 6 bases. CDR3 protein: CASSLQGRRAEAFF. The CDR3 bases are TGTGCCAGCAGCCTACAGGGGAGGAGGGCTGAAGCTTTCTTT. The full variable domain, rest sourced from reference TRBV2 and TRBJ1-1, is EPEVTQTPSHQVTQMGQEVILRCVPISNHLYFYWYRQILGQKVEFLVSFYNNEISEKSEIFDDQFSVERPDGSNFTLKIRSTKLEDSAMYFCASSLQGRRAEAFFGQGTRLTVV.

The chain couples TRBV4-3 to TRBJ1-6, with D unclear. Germline V CDR1 and CDR2: LGHNA, YSLEER. There are 16 residues in the CDR3. V lost 0 bases to trimming and J lost 2 bases, with 8 bases between them. This CDR3 reads CASSQDSSTYNSPLHF. The CDR3 DNA follows: TGCGCCAGCAGCCAAGACTCTAGTACCTATAATTCACCCCTCCACTTT.

The chain links TRBV6-5 to TRBJ2-7, with TRBD1 matching 9 bases. After removal of 0 bases from V and 6 bases from J, the junction contained 6 bases not matched to a gene. Germline CDR1 MNHEY, CDR2 SVGAGI. This CDR3 has 15 residues. CDR3 nucleotides: TGTGCCAGCAGTTACTCCGGGACAGGGATCCGCGAGCAGTACTTC. Its translation: CASSYSGTGIREQYF.

This chain connects TRBV19 to TRBJ1-4, with a possible D match to TRBD1 (5 bases). There are 16 residues in the CDR3. Germline CDR1 reads LNHDA; CDR2 reads SQIVND (reference sequence). The ends were cut back, 5 bases at V and 4 bases at J, with 17 bases in the middle. CDR3 sequence: CASSDPFRASNEKLFF. The CDR3 coding sequence is TGTGCCAGTAGTGACCCCTTCAGGGCCAGTAATGAAAAACTGTTTTTT.

The V gene is TRBV2, the J gene TRBJ2-5; D is undetermined. The CDR3 has 13 residues. Germline CDR1 is SNHLY and CDR2 is FYNNEI. The V and J ends lost 8 bases and 2 bases respectively, with 12 bases between them. CDR3 amino acids: CASGPPPQETQYF. The DNA for the CDR3 is TGTGCCAGCGGACCCCCGCCTCAAGAGACCCAGTACTTC.

The V gene is TRBV19, the J gene TRBJ1-5, with D possibly matching TRBD1 (6 bases). The CDR3 is 14 residues long. Germline CDR1 reads LNHDA; CDR2 reads SQIVND (reference sequence). Trimming took off 8 bases at V and 2 bases at J, with 13 bases between the two ends. The DNA of the CDR3 is TGTGCCAGTGATTGGGGGCGCGGCAATCAGCCCCAGCATTTT. It encodes CASDWGRGNQPQHF.

The V and J genes are TRBV28 and TRBJ1-4; 10 nucleotides match TRBD1. CDR3 length: 15 residues. Per the germline V gene, CDR1 is MDHEN and CDR2 is SYDVKM. After removal of 3 bases from V and 7 bases from J, the junction contained 5 bases not matched to a gene. The CDR3 region has the DNA TGTGCCAGCAGTTTCCCCTGGGACAGGGGTGAAAAACTGTTTTTT. This sequence encodes CASSFPWDRGEKLFF.

The chain links TRBV9 to TRBJ1-3; no clear D. V lost 5 bases to trimming and J lost 2 bases, with 5 bases between them. This CDR3 is built from 12 residues. Germline V lookup: CDR1 SGDLS, CDR2 YYNGEE. CDR3 bases: TGTGCCAGCAGTGGGGCTGGAAACACCATATATTTT. Translated: CASSGAGNTIYF. Looking up the rest from reference TRBV9 and TRBJ1-3 gives the full variable domain: DSGVTQTPKHLITATGQRVTLRCSPRSGDLSVYWYQQSLDQGLQFLIQYYNGEERAKGNILERFSAQQFPDLHSELNLSSLELGDSALYFCASSGAGNTIYFGEGSWLTVV.

This chain uses TRBV4-2 with TRBJ1-1, with 7 bases matching TRBD1. The trim removed 3 bases at V and 8 bases at J, leaving 9 bases unmatched. This CDR3 has 14 amino acids. CDR1 LGHNA and CDR2 YNFKEQ come from the germline V gene. CDR3 amino acids: CASSHPRGGSEAFF. In DNA form, the CDR3 reads TGTGCCAGCAGCCATCCCAGGGGGGGGTCCGAAGCTTTCTTT.

This clone was detected only once. The chain is built from TRBV18 and TRBJ1-5; possibly TRBD1 for D (5 bases). CDR3 size: 15 residues. Germline assignment: CDR1 KGHSH and CDR2 LQKENI. Trimming removed 3 bases at V and 3 bases at J, with 12 bases between. The CDR3 loop is CASSPQGDYNQPQHF. The CDR3 DNA reads as TGTGCCAGCTCACCGCAGGGAGATTACAATCAGCCCCAGCATTTT.

V and J are TRBV14 and TRBJ1-2; maybe TRBD1 (6 bases). CDR1 is SGHDN, CDR2 FVKESK, per germline. The CDR3 consists of 15 residues. Trimming took off 4 bases at V and 8 bases at J, with 20 bases between the two ends. This CDR3 reads CASSLPGTGKEGYTF. For the CDR3, the DNA is TGTGCCAGCAGCCTCCCAGGAACAGGGAAGGAAGGCTACACCTTC.

This sequence joins TRBV6-1 and TRBJ2-7, with D unclear. The germline CDR1 and CDR2 sequences are MNHNS and SASEGT. Trimming stripped 1 base from V and 3 bases from J, with 10 bases between. The CDR3 runs 14 residues. The CDR3 here is CASSEGAKRYEQYF. In DNA, the CDR3 is TGTGCCAGCAGTGAAGGGGCTAAACGCTACGAGCAGTACTTC.

This clone was found once. J is TRBJ2-2 and V is TRBV7-6; a possible D gene is TRBD1 (5 bases). The germline V gene encodes CDR1 SGHVS and CDR2 FNYEAQ. This CDR3 is built from 18 residues. V lost 2 bases, J lost 2 bases, and 18 bases lay in between. The CDR3 protein is CASSLPGAGYDNTGELFF. The CDR3 DNA follows: TGTGCCAGCAGCTTACCCGGTGCAGGGTATGACAACACCGGGGAGCTGTTTTTT.